Listed below are T cell receptor beta chains from one sample, sequenced in a study of blood T cell repertoires in COVID-19. Using immunoSEQ multiplex PCR, the repertoire was profiled, and TCRdb retains in-frame clones only, with some absent. In the table there are more than 250,000 clones, more than 85% of which are singletons. The sample was PBMCs or T cells enriched from blood (not recorded which). The receptors derive from a woman in her twenties or thirties who had recovered from COVID-19. CDR3s include the opening cysteine and the closing phenylalanine or tryptophan. The D gene is left open where the match is weak. Expanded clones are given a class, and other clones once, few, many or no size at all.

.	.	TRBV4-2	TRBJ2-2	CASSQVAIGTGELFF	TGTGCCAGCAGCCAGGTAGCCATCGGCACCGGGGAGCTGTTTTTT
.	TRBD1	TRBV30	TRBJ2-1	CAWNPGTGGNEQFF	TGTGCCTGGAACCCCGGGACAGGGGGCAATGAGCAGTTCTTC
.	.	TRBV5-1	TRBJ1-1	CASSLVLGANTEAFF	TGCGCCAGCAGCTTGGTGCTGGGGGCGAACACTGAAGCTTTCTTT
.	TRBD2	TRBV4-3	TRBJ2-1	CASSQVGAGGSYNEQFF	TGCGCCAGCAGCCAAGTGGGGGCGGGGGGGTCCTACAATGAGCAGTTCTTC
.	.	TRBV27	TRBJ2-7	CASSGRGGSYEQYF	TGTGCCAGCAGCGGAAGGGGAGGCTCCTACGAGCAGTACTTC
.	TRBD1	TRBV7-8	TRBJ1-1	CASSPGTVNTEAFF	TGTGCCAGCAGCCCAGGGACAGTGAACACTGAAGCTTTCTTT
.	.	TRBV21-1	TRBJ2-5	CASSTSGRVETQYF	TGTGCCAGCAGCACTAGCGGGAGAGTAGAGACCCAGTACTTC
.	TRBD1	TRBV18	TRBJ1-1	CASSPRVPGQGHTEAFF	TGTGCCAGCTCACCGAGGGTGCCAGGACAGGGTCACACTGAAGCTTTCTTT
.	TRBD1	TRBV6-6	TRBJ1-1	CASSPTGAASEAFF	TGTGCCAGCAGTCCGACAGGGGCCGCCAGTGAAGCTTTCTTT
once	TRBD1	TRBV25-1	TRBJ1-1	CASSQQGAATEAFF	TGTGCCAGCAGCCAACAGGGGGCGGCCACTGAAGCTTTCTTT
.	.	TRBV28	TRBJ2-5	CASSLSGTRGETQYF	TGTGCCAGCAGTTTAAGTGGAACCCGGGGAGAGACCCAGTACTTC
.	.	TRBV3-1/TRBV3-2	TRBJ1-6	CASSQATGYNSPLHF	TGTGCCAGCAGCCAAGCCACCGGGTACAATTCACCCCTCCACTTT
.	.	TRBV29-1	TRBJ2-2	CSADSANTGELFF	TGCAGCGCGGACAGTGCGAACACCGGGGAGCTGTTTTTT
.	.	TRBV5-4	TRBJ2-2	CASSSDNTGELFF	TGTGCCAGCAGCAGCGATAACACCGGGGAGCTGTTTTTT
.	TRBD1	TRBV5-1	TRBJ2-7	CASTDRERSYEQYF	TGCGCCAGTACCGACAGGGAACGGTCCTACGAGCAGTACTTC
.	TRBD1	TRBV9	TRBJ2-2	CASSPRGGTGGSGGELFF	TGTGCCAGCAGCCCCAGAGGGGGGACAGGTGGTTCTGGCGGGGAGCTGTTTTTT
.	TRBD2	TRBV29-1	TRBJ2-7	CSVEGSGSGNYEQYF	TGCAGCGTTGAAGGGAGCGGGAGCGGGAACTACGAGCAGTACTTC
once	.	TRBV4-3	TRBJ2-5	CASSQSGQETQYF	TGCGCCAGCAGCCAATCGGGACAAGAGACCCAGTACTTC
.	.	TRBV29-1	TRBJ1-1	CSVEDRRGGTEAFF	TGCAGCGTTGAAGATCGGAGGGGGGGCACTGAAGCTTTCTTT
.	.	TRBV6-6	TRBJ1-2	CASRKSLYGYTF	TGTGCCAGCAGGAAAAGCCTCTATGGCTACACCTTC
.	TRBD1	TRBV7-2	TRBJ2-3	CASSLGLGGKDTQYF	TGTGCCAGCAGCTTAGGGCTAGGGGGCAAGGATACGCAGTATTTT
.	TRBD1	TRBV28	TRBJ2-1	CASSGTGQGRIEQFF	TGTGCCAGCAGTGGTACGGGACAGGGACGAATTGAGCAGTTCTTC
.	TRBD2	TRBV9	TRBJ2-3	CASSVAGGPVDTQYF	TGTGCCAGCAGCGTAGCGGGAGGGCCGGTAGATACGCAGTATTTT
.	TRBD1	TRBV7-9	TRBJ2-5	CASSSGQAGGETQYF	TGTGCCAGCAGCTCAGGACAGGCAGGGGGAGAGACCCAGTACTTC
.	.	TRBV2	TRBJ2-3	CASSGADTQYF	TGTGCCAGCAGTGGGGCGGATACGCAGTATTTT
.	TRBD2	TRBV30	TRBJ2-2	CAWKGKRGGGGELFF	TGTGCCTGGAAAGGGAAGCGGGGGGGCGGCGGGGAGCTGTTTTTT
.	TRBD2	TRBV7-9	TRBJ2-1	CASSVTSGYNEQFF	TGTGCCAGCAGTGTGACTAGCGGATACAATGAGCAGTTCTTC
.	.	TRBV6-5	TRBJ2-7	CASSYSAGYEQYF	TGTGCCAGCAGTTACTCTGCAGGGTACGAGCAGTACTTC
.	TRBD2	TRBV6-5	TRBJ2-7	CASKREGRYEQYF	TGTGCCAGCAAGCGGGAGGGCCGCTACGAGCAGTACTTC
.	.	TRBV19	TRBJ2-5	CASSIVAGLQETQYF	TGTGCCAGTAGTATAGTTGCGGGATTACAAGAGACCCAGTACTTC
.	.	TRBV11-3	TRBJ1-5	CASSFSLGGNSNQPQHF	TGTGCCAGCAGCTTTAGTTTGGGGGGGAATAGCAATCAGCCCCAGCATTTT
once	.	TRBV5-5	TRBJ1-2	CASSPTGNYGYTF	TGTGCCAGCAGTCCGACAGGAAACTATGGCTACACCTTC
.	.	TRBV18	TRBJ1-1	CASSPLLGAGHTEAFF	TGTGCCAGCTCACCTTTACTCGGGGCGGGGCACACTGAAGCTTTCTTT
.	TRBD2	TRBV19	TRBJ2-3	CASSSTRLAVTDTQYF	TGTGCCAGTAGTTCCACTCGACTAGCGGTAACAGATACGCAGTATTTT
.	.	TRBV4-2	TRBJ1-5	CASSQASNQPQHF	TGTGCCAGCAGCCAGGCCAGCAATCAGCCCCAGCATTTT
once	TRBD2	TRBV6-4	TRBJ2-1	CASSDSGLGVDEQFF	TGTGCCAGCAGTGACTCGGGACTAGGGGTGGATGAGCAGTTCTTC
.	.	TRBV28	TRBJ2-1	CASSGLAYNEQFF	TGTGCCAGCAGTGGCCTAGCTTACAATGAGCAGTTCTTC
.	TRBD1	TRBV5-4	TRBJ1-1	CASSPSGTVNTEAFF	TGTGCCAGCAGCCCCTCCGGGACAGTGAACACTGAAGCTTTCTTT
.	.	TRBV2	TRBJ2-3	CASKARSGSTDTQYF	TGTGCCAGCAAGGCCCGCTCGGGAAGCACAGATACGCAGTATTTT
.	TRBD1	TRBV4-3	TRBJ1-1	CASSYDRGEAFF	TGCGCCAGCAGCTACGACAGGGGTGAAGCTTTCTTT
.	TRBD1	TRBV7-3	TRBJ2-1	CASSSTGGSYNEQFF	TGTGCCAGCAGCTCGACAGGGGGTTCGTACAATGAGCAGTTCTTC
.	.	TRBV2	TRBJ2-1	CASSVELQFF	TGTGCCAGCAGTGTTGAGTTGCAGTTCTTC
.	TRBD1	TRBV4-3	TRBJ1-2	CASSPGQATNYGYTF	TGCGCCAGCAGCCCAGGACAGGCGACTAACTATGGCTACACCTTC
.	TRBD1	TRBV14	TRBJ2-2	CASRRTGGTGELFF	TGTGCCAGCAGACGGACAGGGGGCACCGGGGAGCTGTTTTTT
.	TRBD1	TRBV7-9	TRBJ1-6	CASSLKGTDSPLHF	TGTGCCAGCAGCTTAAAAGGGACAGATTCACCCCTCCACTTT